What follows describes a single T cell receptor (beta chain). CDR1 is SGHAT, CDR2 FQNNGV, per germline. The V gene lost 1 base and the J gene lost 9 bases, with 4 bases spanning the gap. This CDR3 contains 11 residues. Source study methods: Reference gene primer amplification in the assay estimated nucleated cell counts. Repertoires were generated with immunoSEQ multiplex PCR, while TCRdb's copy carries only in-frame clones and drops some. The V and J calls and clone size come from that table; D and trimming were worked out from the DNA. The sample has 130,000 to 150,000 clones, roughly 79% seen once. The data derive from a study of blood T cell repertoires in COVID-19. The overall study: The United States, Italy and Spain provided the acute and convalescent COVID-19 samples. From T cells, B-cell-depleted T cells, or PBMCs came the material, which was cDNA or gDNA.

J is TRBJ2-1 and V is TRBV11-2; D unresolved. Sequencing used peripheral blood. The sequence derives from a woman in her sixties or seventies with acute or convalescent COVID-19. For the CDR3, the DNA is TGTGCCAGCAGCTTAGGTAGTGAGCAGTTCTTC. Encoded protein: CASSLGSEQFF.